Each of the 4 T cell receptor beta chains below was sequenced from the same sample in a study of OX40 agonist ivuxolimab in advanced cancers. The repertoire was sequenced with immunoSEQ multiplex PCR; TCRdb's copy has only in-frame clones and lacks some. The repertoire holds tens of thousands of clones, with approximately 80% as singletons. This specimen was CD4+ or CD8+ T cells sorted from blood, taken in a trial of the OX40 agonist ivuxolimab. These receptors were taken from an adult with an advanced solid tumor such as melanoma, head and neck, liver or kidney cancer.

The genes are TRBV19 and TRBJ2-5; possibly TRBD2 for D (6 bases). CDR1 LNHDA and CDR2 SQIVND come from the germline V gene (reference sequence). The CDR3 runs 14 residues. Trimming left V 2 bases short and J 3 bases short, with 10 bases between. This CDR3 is CASSIWGEEETQYF. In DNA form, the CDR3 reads TGTGCCAGTAGTATATGGGGGGAGGAAGAGACCCAGTACTTC.

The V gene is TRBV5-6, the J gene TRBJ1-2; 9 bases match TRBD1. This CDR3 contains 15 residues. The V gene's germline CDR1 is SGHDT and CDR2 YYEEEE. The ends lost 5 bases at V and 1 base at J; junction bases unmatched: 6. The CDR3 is CASSRGTGFNYGYTF. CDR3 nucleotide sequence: TGTGCCAGCAGTAGGGGGACAGGGTTTAACTATGGCTACACCTTC.

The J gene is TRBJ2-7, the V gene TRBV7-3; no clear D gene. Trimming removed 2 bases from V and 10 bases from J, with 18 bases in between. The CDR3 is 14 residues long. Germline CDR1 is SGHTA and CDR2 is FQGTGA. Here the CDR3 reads CASSLPLGFGDQYF. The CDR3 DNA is TGTGCCAGCAGCTTACCCCTCGGTTTTGGGGATCAGTACTTC.

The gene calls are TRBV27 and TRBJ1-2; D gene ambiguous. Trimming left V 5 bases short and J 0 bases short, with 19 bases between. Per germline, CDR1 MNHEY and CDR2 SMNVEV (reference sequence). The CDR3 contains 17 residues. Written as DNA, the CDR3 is TGTGCCAGCAGTCCCCGTGGTGGTTTTAAGGCTAACTATGGCTACACCTTC. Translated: CASSPRGGFKANYGYTF.